The 7 T cell receptor beta chains reported below all come from one sample, sequenced in a study of cytomegalovirus exposure and HLA in healthy donors (dated by TCRdb to 2017 to 2019). The protocol used for the library was the immunoSEQ multiplex PCR assay. TCRdb stores this immuneACCESS table with in-frame sequences only. Part of the clones is absent; in the studies checked, under half of the shortfall reflects unresolved V genes, and no reason is known for the rest. The sample table contains 210,000 or so clones; only one count was recorded for around nine tenths of them. The leading ten clones occupy approximately 2.9% of the sample. The source material was PBMCs. These TCRs come from a woman between 18 and 29 years old in good health and CMV-seronegative.

V gene TRBV2 combines with J gene TRBJ1-1, with unresolved D. The V and J ends lost 4 bases and 10 bases respectively, with 19 bases between them. CDR1 is SNHLY and CDR2 is FYNNEI in the germline V gene. This CDR3 comprises 14 residues. The CDR3 nucleotides read TGTGCCAGCAGTGTCGGTATTTTGGCAGAGGGAGCTTTCTTT. Its protein is CASSVGILAEGAFF.

The V call is TRBV6-5, the J call TRBJ2-1, with D possibly matching TRBD2 (5 bases). Germline V lookup: CDR1 MNHEY, CDR2 SVGAGI. CDR3 size: 14 residues. The germline V and J ends were trimmed by 0 bases and 5 bases, with 8 bases remaining between them. CDR3 sequence: CASSYSTGNNEQFF. The CDR3 nucleotides are TGTGCCAGCAGTTACTCGACGGGGAACAATGAGCAGTTCTTC.

V is TRBV6-6 and J is TRBJ2-5; D ambiguous. Trimming took off 6 bases at V and 11 bases at J, with 19 bases between the two ends. The CDR3 consists of 13 residues. CDR1 and CDR2 from the germline V gene are MNHNY and SVGAGI (reference sequence). DNA of the CDR3: TGTGCCAGCAGAGAGTCGAATCTATACGAACAGTACTTC. Translation: CASRESNLYEQYF.

The genes are TRBV11-2 and TRBJ2-7; TRBD2 is a possible D gene (5 bases). Germline CDR1 is SGHAT and CDR2 is FQNNGV. This CDR3 has 14 amino acids. V shed 4 bases and J shed 3 bases, with 13 bases lying between them. CDR3 DNA: TGTGCCAGCAGCTCGACTTGGGGAGACTACGAGCAGTACTTC. This codes for CASSSTWGDYEQYF.

The chain employs TRBV5-1 and TRBJ2-1; 8 bases are a match to TRBD2. V shed 3 bases and J 3 bases; nucleotides not matched to a gene: 8. The germline gives CDR1 SGHRS, CDR2 YFSETQ. This CDR3 comprises 16 residues. CDR3 protein: CASSSRTSGGYNEQFF. The CDR3 bases are TGCGCCAGCAGCTCTCGAACTAGCGGCGGCTACAATGAGCAGTTCTTC.

This sequence joins TRBV27 and TRBJ1-1; possible D gene TRBD1, 5 bases. Looked up from germline, CDR1 is MNHEY and CDR2 is SMNVEV (reference sequence). Trimming pared 8 bases from V and 8 bases from J, leaving 12 bases between. The CDR3 is 11 residues long. The CDR3 nucleotides are TGTGCCAGCGAACAACAGGCCGAAGCTTTCTTT. The encoded protein is CASEQQAEAFF.

The chain combines TRBV2 with TRBJ1-4; possible D gene TRBD1, 6 bases. The germline CDR1 and CDR2 sequences are SNHLY and FYNNEI. V gave up 8 bases and J gave up 8 bases, with 21 bases separating them. The CDR3 is 15 amino acids. CDR3 residues: CASVRTANGYEKLFF. CDR3 coding DNA: TGTGCCAGCGTACGGACAGCCAATGGGTACGAAAAACTGTTTTTT.